This T cell receptor beta chain originates from a study of T cell repertoires in cytomegalovirus infection (dated by TCRdb to between 2017 and 2020). Describing the broader study: The HLA type of each donor mattered for the analysis, because public TCR beta signatures pointed to carriage of CMV infection along with the matching HLA type. Study-level results and caveats: In both this cohort and an independent cohort of a few hundred donors, the cumulative frequency of public TCR beta family members distinguished carriers of CMV infection plus the relevant HLA type. The ex vivo response was dominated by HLA-C-restricted CMV-specific TCR beta clonotypes, and the single most frequent clonotype in two of eight donors was supplied by these HLA-C-restricted clonotypes.

TCRdb shows the sequencer as Illumina HiSeq 1500. In TCRdb, the public reads were trimmed at Q25 with fastp and aligned with MiXCR, with productive beta chains retained. Each entry merges the rows of one CDR3 protein and shows their most common DNA and genes. The sample data list some 110,000 distinct CDR3 sequences, and 10% of these were observed just once. Of the sample, roughly 29% falls within the top ten clones. From the cysteine up to the phenylalanine, the CDR3 has a length of 14 residues. Only CDR3 DNA is held: 42 bases, read in frame from base 1. The germline V gene gives CDR1 as SGHTA and CDR2 as FQGNSA. The V end loses 4 bases and the J end loses 0 bases, and a stretch of 8 bases separates them. This clonotype was observed at least ten times. Its antigen has not been determined. Base qualities are not provided; no much larger clone lies one nucleotide away.

The sequenced material came from PBMCs, sequenced either directly or after in vitro stimulation (not recorded which). In this chain, TRBV7-2 is recombined with TRBJ2-3, with the D segment identity uncertain. This receptor was obtained from a human donor in good health (CMV status not recorded). Some clones in this sample may be carry-over from other donors' samples. The nucleotides are TGTGCCAGCAGCTCTCGATCTAGCACAGATACGCAGTATTTT. It is translated as CASSSRSSTDTQYF.